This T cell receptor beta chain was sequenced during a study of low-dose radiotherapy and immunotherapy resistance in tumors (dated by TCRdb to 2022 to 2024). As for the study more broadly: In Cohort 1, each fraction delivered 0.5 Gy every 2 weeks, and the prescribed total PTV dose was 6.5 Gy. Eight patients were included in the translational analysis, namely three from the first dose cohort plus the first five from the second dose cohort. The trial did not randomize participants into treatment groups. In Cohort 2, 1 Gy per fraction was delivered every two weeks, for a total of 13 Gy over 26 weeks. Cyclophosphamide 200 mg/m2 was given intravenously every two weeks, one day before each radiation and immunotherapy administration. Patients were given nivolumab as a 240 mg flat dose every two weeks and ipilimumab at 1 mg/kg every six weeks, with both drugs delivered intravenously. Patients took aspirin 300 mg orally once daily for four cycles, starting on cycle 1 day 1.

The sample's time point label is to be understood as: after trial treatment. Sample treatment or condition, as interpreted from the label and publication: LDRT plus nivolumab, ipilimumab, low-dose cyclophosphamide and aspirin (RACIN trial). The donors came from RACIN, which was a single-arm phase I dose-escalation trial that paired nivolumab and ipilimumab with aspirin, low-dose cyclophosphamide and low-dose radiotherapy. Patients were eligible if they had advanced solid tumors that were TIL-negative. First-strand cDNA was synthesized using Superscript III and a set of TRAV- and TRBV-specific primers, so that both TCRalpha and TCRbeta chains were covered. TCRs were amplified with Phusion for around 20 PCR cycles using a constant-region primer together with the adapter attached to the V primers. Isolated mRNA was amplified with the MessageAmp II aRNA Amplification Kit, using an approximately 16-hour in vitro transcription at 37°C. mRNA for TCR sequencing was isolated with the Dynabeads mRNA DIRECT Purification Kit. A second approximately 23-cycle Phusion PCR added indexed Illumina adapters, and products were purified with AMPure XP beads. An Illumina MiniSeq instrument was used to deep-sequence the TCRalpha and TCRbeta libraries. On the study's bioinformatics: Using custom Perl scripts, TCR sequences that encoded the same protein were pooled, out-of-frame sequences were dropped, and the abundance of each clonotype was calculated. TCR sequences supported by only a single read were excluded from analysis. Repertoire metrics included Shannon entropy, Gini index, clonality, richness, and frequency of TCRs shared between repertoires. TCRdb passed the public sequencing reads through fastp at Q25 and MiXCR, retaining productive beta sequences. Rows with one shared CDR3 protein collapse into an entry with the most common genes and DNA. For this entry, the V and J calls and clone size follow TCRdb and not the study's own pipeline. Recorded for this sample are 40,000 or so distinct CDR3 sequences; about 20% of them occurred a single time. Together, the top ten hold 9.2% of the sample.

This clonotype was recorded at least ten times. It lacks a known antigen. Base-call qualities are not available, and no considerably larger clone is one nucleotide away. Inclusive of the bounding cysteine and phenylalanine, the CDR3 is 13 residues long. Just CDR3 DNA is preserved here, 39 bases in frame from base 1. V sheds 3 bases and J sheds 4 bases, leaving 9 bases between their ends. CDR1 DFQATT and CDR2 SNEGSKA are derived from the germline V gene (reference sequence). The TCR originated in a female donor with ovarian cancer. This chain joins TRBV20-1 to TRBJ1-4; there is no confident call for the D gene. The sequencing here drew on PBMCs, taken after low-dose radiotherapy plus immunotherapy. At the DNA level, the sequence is TGCAGTGCTAGCGGCGGGAATAATGAAAAACTGTTTTTT. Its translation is CSASGGNNEKLFF.